This is a list of T cell receptor beta chains from one sample in a study of CD8+ T cells in alopecia areata. Here immunoSEQ multiplex PCR was the method, and the copy in TCRdb shows in-frame clones only, minus some. This sample has about 260,000 clones, with about 60% found just once. Sample: CD4+ T cells sorted from blood, taken around week 54, from a patient treated with tofacitinib. The receptors were gathered from a human donor with alopecia areata. Both conserved end residues are part of each CDR3. D genes are given only for firm matches. Rows give clone size only sometimes, using once, few, many, or a class for an expanded clone.

j_call cdr3_length d_call v_call clone_size cdr3_aa cdr3_nt
TRBJ1-2 17 TRBD1 TRBV4-2 . CASSQDRRGLQERGYTF TGTGCCAGCAGCCAAGATCGGAGGGGGCTCCAGGAGAGGGGCTACACCTTC
TRBJ2-3 15 . TRBV2 . CASRPGRQSMGTQYF TGTGCCAGCAGGCCGGGGAGACAGTCCATGGGTACGCAGTATTTT
TRBJ2-7 15 . TRBV29-1 . CSVEVVGPLSYEQYF TGCAGCGTTGAAGTGGTGGGGCCCTTATCCTACGAGCAGTACTTC
TRBJ1-5 13 . TRBV29-1 . CSVGSGLNQPQHF TGCAGCGTTGGAAGTGGGTTGAATCAGCCCCAGCATTTT
TRBJ1-4 15 . TRBV7-6 . CASSSSGATNEKLFF TGTGCCAGCAGCTCCTCAGGGGCAACTAATGAAAAACTGTTTTTT
TRBJ1-6 16 . TRBV7-2 . CASSSTGSSYNSPLHF TGTGCCAGCAGCTCAACAGGGTCTTCCTATAATTCACCCCTCCACTTT
TRBJ2-6 13 . TRBV25-1 few CASSAGFSGVLTF TGTGCCAGCAGTGCAGGTTTCAGTGGCGTCCTGACTTTC
TRBJ2-3 15 TRBD2 TRBV7-2 few CASSPGTSGTDTQYF TGTGCCAGCAGCCCGGGGACTAGCGGCACAGATACGCAGTATTTT
TRBJ1-6 13 . TRBV27 . CASSFGYNSPLHF TGTGCCAGCAGTTTTGGATATAATTCACCCCTCCACTTT
TRBJ1-3 14 . TRBV6-6 few CATGGKNSGNTIYF TGTGCCACCGGGGGGAAAAACTCTGGAAACACCATATATTTT
TRBJ2-5 14 . TRBV29-1 few CSVEVGGAGETQYF TGCAGCGTTGAAGTCGGGGGCGCGGGGGAGACCCAGTACTTC
TRBJ2-1 12 . TRBV5-1 . CASSFNRVRQFF TGCGCCAGCAGCTTTAACAGGGTACGGCAGTTCTTC
TRBJ2-3 14 TRBD2 TRBV7-2 . CAKTAGASTDTQYF TGTGCCAAAACAGCGGGGGCGAGCACAGATACGCAGTATTTT
TRBJ1-6 15 TRBD1 TRBV7-2 . CASSPSGTGRSPLHF TGTGCCAGCAGCCCGTCCGGGACAGGGAGGTCACCCCTCCACTTT
TRBJ1-2 15 . TRBV4-2 . CASSQDPDGNYGYTF TGTGCCAGCAGCCAAGATCCGGATGGTAACTATGGCTACACCTTC
TRBJ2-5 14 . TRBV23-1 . CASSTTGSRETQYF TGCGCCAGCAGTACCACAGGGAGTCGAGAGACCCAGTACTTC
TRBJ1-2 13 . TRBV6-5 few CASLRRKGTGYTF TGTGCCAGCTTACGTAGGAAAGGAACTGGCTACACCTTC
TRBJ1-2 14 . TRBV7-2 . CASSFAETGYGYTF TGTGCCAGCAGCTTTGCAGAGACGGGCTATGGCTACACCTTC
TRBJ1-1 14 . TRBV7-9 . CASSLESWRGKAFF TGTGCCAGCAGCTTAGAGTCCTGGAGGGGGAAAGCTTTCTTT
TRBJ2-7 14 . TRBV7-2 . CASSFSSDIYEQYF TGTGCCAGCAGCTTCTCTAGTGATATCTACGAGCAGTACTTC
TRBJ1-4 12 . TRBV7-9 . CASSSRGEKLFF TGTGCCAGCAGCTCACGGGGCGAAAAACTGTTTTTT
TRBJ1-2 13 TRBD1 TRBV30 few CAWGRDRDYGYTF TGTGCCTGGGGCAGGGACAGGGATTACGGCTACACCTTC
TRBJ1-1 13 . TRBV14 once CASSQVGGGEAFF TGTGCCAGCAGCCAAGTTGGTGGGGGTGAAGCTTTCTTT
TRBJ2-1 14 . TRBV23-1 . CASSRQGRHNEQFF TGCGCCAGCAGTCGCCAGGGTCGCCACAATGAGCAGTTCTTC
TRBJ2-1 16 TRBD2 TRBV30 . CAWSVAGSLSYNEQFF TGTGCCTGGAGTGTAGCGGGGTCCCTATCCTACAATGAGCAGTTCTTC
TRBJ1-4 15 TRBD1 TRBV25-1 . CASSDPGTGGEKLFF TGTGCCAGCAGCGACCCCGGGACAGGGGGAGAAAAACTGTTTTTT
TRBJ2-1 15 TRBD2 TRBV27 . CASGLQRGFYNEQFF TGTGCCAGTGGTCTTCAGCGGGGGTTTTACAATGAGCAGTTCTTC
TRBJ2-3 15 . TRBV4-2 . CASSQASASTDTQYF TGTGCCAGCAGCCAAGCGAGCGCTAGCACAGATACGCAGTATTTT
TRBJ1-2 13 TRBD1 TRBV5-4 . CASSSDRDYGYTF TGTGCCAGCAGCTCTGACAGGGACTATGGCTACACCTTC
TRBJ1-3 13 . TRBV29-1 . CSVGVGSGNTIYF TGCAGCGTAGGGGTCGGCTCTGGAAACACCATATATTTT
TRBJ2-2 16 TRBD1 TRBV6-1 few CASSERGTGETGELFF TGTGCCAGCAGTGAAAGGGGGACAGGGGAAACCGGGGAGCTGTTTTTT
TRBJ2-7 15 TRBD1 TRBV9 . CASSLRGQGAYEQYF TGTGCCAGCAGCCTTCGTGGACAGGGAGCCTACGAGCAGTACTTC
TRBJ2-3 13 . TRBV15 . CALGRAGTDTQYF TGCGCATTAGGGCGGGCTGGGACAGATACGCAGTATTTT
TRBJ1-1 15 . TRBV5-1 few CASSSGGLTNTEAFF TGCGCCAGCAGCTCGGGCGGCCTCACGAACACTGAAGCTTTCTTT
TRBJ1-6 12 . TRBV7-8 few CASSLTDSPLHF TGTGCCAGCAGCCTTACTGACTCACCCCTCCACTTT
TRBJ1-5 15 . TRBV6-5 . CASSPGGYSNQPQHF TGTGCCAGCAGCCCGGGGGGGTATAGCAATCAGCCCCAGCATTTT
TRBJ1-5 14 . TRBV7-2 . CASSETPAPEPQHF TGTGCCAGCAGCGAGACCCCTGCCCCCGAGCCCCAGCATTTT
TRBJ1-5 14 TRBD1 TRBV11-2 . CASSADRADQPQHF TGTGCCAGCAGCGCGGACAGGGCCGATCAGCCCCAGCATTTT
TRBJ2-7 11 . TRBV5-6 . CASSLQYEQYF TGTGCCAGCAGCCTGCAATACGAGCAGTACTTC
TRBJ2-5 17 TRBD2 TRBV4-1 . CASSQNPGLAGTETQYF TGCGCCAGCAGCCAGAATCCCGGACTAGCGGGAACAGAGACCCAGTACTTC
TRBJ1-1 14 . TRBV27 . CASSFEGTNTEAFF TGTGCCAGCAGTTTTGAGGGCACTAACACTGAAGCTTTCTTT
TRBJ1-6 13 TRBD1 TRBV7-3 . CASRGQIDSPLHF TGTGCCAGCAGGGGACAGATAGATTCACCCCTCCACTTT
TRBJ1-2 15 . TRBV6-1 . CASRDPTGDLYGYTF TGTGCCAGCAGGGATCCCACAGGAGACCTCTATGGCTACACCTTC
TRBJ2-3 12 . TRBV29-1 few CSVITNTDTQYF TGCAGCGTTATAACCAACACAGATACGCAGTATTTT
TRBJ2-6 15 . TRBV13 few CASSLSYSGANVLTF TGTGCCAGCAGCTTATCATACTCTGGGGCCAACGTCCTGACTTTC
TRBJ1-1 14 . TRBV4-3 . CASSQEALDTEAFF TGCGCCAGCAGCCAAGAGGCCCTGGACACTGAAGCTTTCTTT
TRBJ1-5 14 TRBD1 TRBV30 once CAWSGQGGNQPQHF TGTGCCTGGAGTGGACAGGGCGGCAATCAGCCCCAGCATTTT
TRBJ2-7 13 . TRBV14 few CASSQDVESEQYF TGTGCCAGCAGCCAAGATGTGGAGAGCGAGCAGTACTTC
TRBJ2-5 15 . TRBV4-3 few CASSQEARGEETQYF TGCGCCAGCAGCCAAGAGGCGAGGGGGGAAGAGACCCAGTACTTC
TRBJ1-2 14 . TRBV27 once CASSLWRGARGYTF TGTGCCAGCAGTTTATGGCGGGGGGCGCGTGGCTACACCTTC